This T cell receptor beta chain was identified during a study of blood T cell repertoires in COVID-19. Repertoires were generated with immunoSEQ multiplex PCR, while TCRdb's copy carries only in-frame clones and drops some. Of 200,000 to 250,000 clones detected, 87% appear once; the ten largest clones hold 10% to 12%. Per the germline V gene, CDR1 is SGHTA and CDR2 is FQGNSA. The CDR3 is made up of 14 amino acids. The germline V and J ends were trimmed by 1 base and 2 bases, with 8 bases remaining between them. The chain joins TRBV7-2 to TRBJ1-2; no clear D. The TCR originated in a man younger than 40 who had recovered from COVID-19. The material sequenced was PBMCs or T cells enriched from blood (not recorded which). The CDR3 reads CASSLVGGNYGYTF. The CDR3 coding sequence is TGTGCCAGCAGCTTAGTTGGAGGGAACTATGGCTACACCTTC.